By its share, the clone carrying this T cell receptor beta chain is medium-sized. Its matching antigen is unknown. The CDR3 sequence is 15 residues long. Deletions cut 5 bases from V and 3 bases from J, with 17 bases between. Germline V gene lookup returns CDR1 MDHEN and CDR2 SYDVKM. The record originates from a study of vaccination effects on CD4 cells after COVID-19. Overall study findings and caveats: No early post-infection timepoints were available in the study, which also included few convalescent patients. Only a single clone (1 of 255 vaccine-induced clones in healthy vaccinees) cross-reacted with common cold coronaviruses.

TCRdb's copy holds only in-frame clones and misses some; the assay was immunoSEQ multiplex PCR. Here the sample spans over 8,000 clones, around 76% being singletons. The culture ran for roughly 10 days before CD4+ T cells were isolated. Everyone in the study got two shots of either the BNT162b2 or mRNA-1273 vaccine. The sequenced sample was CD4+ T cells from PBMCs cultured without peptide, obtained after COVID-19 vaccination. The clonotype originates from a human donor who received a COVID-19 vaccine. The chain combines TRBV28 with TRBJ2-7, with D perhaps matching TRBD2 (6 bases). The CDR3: CASSPRGAGYYEQYF. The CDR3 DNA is TGTGCCAGCAGTCCGCGGGGCGCGGGGTACTACGAGCAGTACTTC.